The rows below give T cell receptor beta chains drawn from one sample of a study of CD8+CD57+ T cells in acquired aplastic anemia. TCRdb called the reads again in MiXCR, with one record for every CDR3 protein. Here the sample spans about 42,000 distinct CDR3 sequences, 68% being singletons. Sample: sorted CD4+, CD8+, or CD8+CD57+ T cells (not recorded which) from PBMCs. These receptors all stem from a human donor in good health, serving as a control. Each CDR3 is given with its conserved first and last residue. Fields, in order: D gene, CDR3 length, clone size, J gene, V gene, CDR3 protein, CDR3 DNA. The D gene is left open where the match is weak. Rows may omit the clone size; those that give it use once, few, many or a size class.

D gene: NA
CDR3 length: 18
clone size: many
J gene: TRBJ1-1
V gene: TRBV11-1
CDR3 protein: CASSFHRGRPEGSTEAFF
CDR3 DNA: TGTGCCAGCAGCTTTCACCGGGGCCGACCGGAGGGGAGCACTGAAGCTTTCTTT

D gene: NA
CDR3 length: 15
clone size: many
J gene: TRBJ2-7
V gene: TRBV6-2/TRBV6-3
CDR3 protein: CASSYLGGPGYGQYF
CDR3 DNA: TGTGCCAGCAGTTACCTCGGGGGGCCTGGATACGGGCAGTACTTC

D gene: NA
CDR3 length: 11
clone size: NA
J gene: TRBJ2-7
V gene: TRBV20-1
CDR3 protein: CSALSGYEQYF
CDR3 DNA: TGCAGTGCTCTATCCGGGTACGAGCAGTACTTC

D gene: TRBD1
CDR3 length: 16
clone size: few
J gene: TRBJ1-2
V gene: TRBV9
CDR3 protein: CASSVAGGTGNYGYTF
CDR3 DNA: TGTGCCAGCAGCGTAGCGGGGGGGACAGGCAACTATGGCTACACCTTC

D gene: TRBD1
CDR3 length: 14
clone size: NA
J gene: TRBJ1-1
V gene: TRBV2
CDR3 protein: CASRGTGGITEAFF
CDR3 DNA: TGTGCCAGCAGAGGGACAGGGGGCATCACTGAAGCTTTCTTT

D gene: TRBD2
CDR3 length: 16
clone size: NA
J gene: TRBJ2-5
V gene: TRBV19
CDR3 protein: CASSPTSGGLQETQYF
CDR3 DNA: TGTGCCAGTAGTCCAACTAGCGGGGGCCTCCAAGAGACCCAGTACTTC

D gene: NA
CDR3 length: 15
clone size: many
J gene: TRBJ1-2
V gene: TRBV5-6
CDR3 protein: CASSLAGGDYYGYTF
CDR3 DNA: TGTGCCAGCAGCTTGGCGGGGGGAGACTACTATGGCTACACCTTC

D gene: TRBD2
CDR3 length: 16
clone size: many
J gene: TRBJ2-1
V gene: TRBV20-1
CDR3 protein: CSARDSTSGGYNEQFF
CDR3 DNA: TGCAGTGCTAGAGACTCCACTAGCGGGGGGTACAATGAGCAGTTCTTC

D gene: NA
CDR3 length: 13
clone size: NA
J gene: TRBJ1-4
V gene: TRBV2
CDR3 protein: CASMPGGWEKLFF
CDR3 DNA: TGTGCCAGCATGCCCGGGGGTTGGGAAAAACTGTTTTTT

D gene: NA
CDR3 length: 12
clone size: few
J gene: TRBJ2-7
V gene: TRBV7-9
CDR3 protein: CASSLGAYEQYF
CDR3 DNA: TGTGCCAGCAGCTTAGGAGCATACGAGCAGTACTTC

D gene: TRBD2
CDR3 length: 15
clone size: many
J gene: TRBJ2-3
V gene: TRBV12-3/TRBV12-4
CDR3 protein: CASRRTSGGWDTQYF
CDR3 DNA: TGTGCCAGCAGGCGGACTAGCGGGGGCTGGGATACGCAGTATTTT

D gene: TRBD1
CDR3 length: 14
clone size: NA
J gene: TRBJ1-2
V gene: TRBV10-2
CDR3 protein: CASSSTGADYGYTF
CDR3 DNA: TGCGCCAGCAGTTCAACAGGGGCCGACTATGGCTACACCTTC

D gene: NA
CDR3 length: 11
clone size: medium-sized
J gene: TRBJ1-2
V gene: TRBV7-9
CDR3 protein: CASSSMDGYTF
CDR3 DNA: TGTGCCAGCAGCTCGATGGACGGCTACACCTTC

D gene: NA
CDR3 length: 15
clone size: NA
J gene: TRBJ2-3
V gene: TRBV10-3
CDR3 protein: CAISEREGGTDTQYF
CDR3 DNA: TGTGCCATCAGTGAAAGGGAGGGGGGTACAGATACGCAGTATTTT

D gene: TRBD1
CDR3 length: 13
clone size: NA
J gene: TRBJ1-1
V gene: TRBV10-3
CDR3 protein: CAISGTGVTEAFF
CDR3 DNA: TGTGCCATCAGCGGGACAGGGGTAACTGAGGCTTTCTTT

D gene: TRBD1
CDR3 length: 18
clone size: many
J gene: TRBJ2-2
V gene: TRBV2
CDR3 protein: CASPRDRVPIANTGELFF
CDR3 DNA: TGTGCCAGCCCCCGGGACAGGGTTCCCATCGCGAACACCGGGGAGCTGTTTTTT

D gene: TRBD2
CDR3 length: 14
clone size: NA
J gene: TRBJ2-5
V gene: TRBV7-9
CDR3 protein: CASSIQAGGETQYF
CDR3 DNA: TGTGCCAGCAGCATCCAAGCGGGGGGGGAGACCCAGTACTTC

D gene: NA
CDR3 length: 11
clone size: NA
J gene: TRBJ1-1
V gene: TRBV2
CDR3 protein: CARGRDTEAFF
CDR3 DNA: TGTGCCAGGGGCAGGGACACTGAAGCTTTCTTT

D gene: NA
CDR3 length: 15
clone size: NA
J gene: TRBJ2-3
V gene: TRBV19
CDR3 protein: CASSPWTEGTDTQYF
CDR3 DNA: TGTGCCAGTAGTCCCTGGACAGAGGGCACAGATACGCAGTATTTT

D gene: TRBD1
CDR3 length: 17
clone size: NA
J gene: TRBJ2-2
V gene: TRBV4-2
CDR3 protein: CASSGDQRQGNTGELFF
CDR3 DNA: TGTGCCAGCAGCGGGGACCAGCGACAGGGAAACACCGGGGAGCTGTTTTTT

D gene: NA
CDR3 length: 13
clone size: NA
J gene: TRBJ1-1
V gene: TRBV2
CDR3 protein: CASNIKGGTEAFF
CDR3 DNA: TGTGCCAGCAATATCAAGGGGGGCACTGAAGCTTTCTTT

D gene: NA
CDR3 length: 11
clone size: medium-sized
J gene: TRBJ1-4
V gene: TRBV29-1
CDR3 protein: CSGQSREKLFF
CDR3 DNA: TGCAGCGGCCAGAGTAGAGAAAAACTGTTTTTT